The 12 T cell receptor beta chains below come from one sample, sequenced in a study of Graves' ophthalmopathy and Graves' hyperthyroidism. Amplification of TCR beta CDR3 regions used RNA transcripts. Amplification began with first-round RT-PCR using HTBI primers, then second-round multiplex PCR was performed. TCRdb ran MiXCR on the multiplex PCR reads and lists one entry per CDR3 protein. This table has 650,000 to 900,000 distinct CDR3 sequences, around 40% appearing once. Sequenced material: peripheral blood. The receptors come from an adult man with Graves' ophthalmopathy.

The chain recombines TRBV12-3 or TRBV12-4 with TRBJ2-6; perhaps TRBD1 as D (6 bases). The CDR3 loop spans 16 amino acids. The ends were cut back, 6 bases at V and 0 bases at J, with 12 bases in the middle. CDR3 nucleotides: TGTGCCAGCAGGCGGGCAGGGGACTCTGGGGCCAACGTCCTGACTTTC. It is translated as CASRRAGDSGANVLTF.

This chain links TRBV14 with TRBJ2-5, with D maybe TRBD2 (5 bases). Germline V lookup: CDR1 SGHDN, CDR2 FVKESK. This CDR3 region has 13 residues. The V end lost 1 base, the J end lost 5 bases, and 8 bases lay between the germline ends. The DNA of the CDR3 is TGTGCCAGCAGCCAAGGAGGGTTCGAGACCCAGTACTTC. Translated: CASSQGGFETQYF.

Written as DNA, the CDR3 is TGTGCCAGCAGTTACCCCCCTTCGACAGGGGCCTACGAGCAGTACTTC. It encodes CASSYPPSTGAYEQYF. The V and J genes are TRBV25-1 and TRBJ2-7; TRBD1 matches 8 bases. The junction had 11 bases not matched to a gene; V was cut back by 5 bases and J by 2 bases. This CDR3 contains 16 residues. CDR1 is MGHDK, CDR2 SYGVNS, per germline.

This clonotype was detected ten times or more. Without the conserved terminal phenylalanine or tryptophan, this CDR3 likely stems from a read error. The DNA is omitted, as the CDR3 cannot be located on it reliably, and the CDR3 follows TCRdb's listing. The gene calls are TRBV29-1 and TRBJ1-2; TRBD1, as called in the table, went unchecked against the DNA. The CDR3 adds up to 9 amino acids, both ends counted. Germline lookup yields CDR1 SQVTM and CDR2 ANQGSEA. The CDR3 reads CSEGTGGRL.

This chain links TRBV15 with TRBJ2-5; D gene unclear. The V gene lost 3 bases and the J gene lost 4 bases, with 9 bases spanning the gap. This CDR3 comprises 13 residues. Germline CDR1 LNHNV, CDR2 YYDKDF (reference sequence). CDR3 coding DNA: TGTGCCACCAGCAGCCCCAGGTCAGAGACCCAGTACTTC. It yields the protein CATSSPRSETQYF.

This clonotype was counted ten times or more. The gene calls are TRBV7-2 and TRBJ2-6; D is perhaps TRBD1 (5 bases). This CDR3 comprises 17 residues. Germline CDR1 is SGHTA and CDR2 is FQGNSA. V was trimmed by 1 base and J by 0 bases, leaving 10 bases between them. The CDR3 bases are TGTGCCAGCAGCTTAGAACTACAGGACTCTGGGGCCAACGTCCTGACTTTC. It yields the protein CASSLELQDSGANVLTF.

The chain recombines TRBV2 with TRBJ1-2, with 8 nucleotides matching TRBD1. This CDR3 comprises 15 residues. V was pared by 0 bases and J by 8 bases, with 8 bases of the junction left unmatched. The germline CDR1 and CDR2 sequences are SNHLY and FYNNEI. The CDR3 spells CASSEAGQGLKGYTF. CDR3 bases: TGTGCCAGCAGTGAAGCTGGACAGGGTCTTAAAGGCTACACCTTC.

This chain uses TRBV2 with TRBJ1-2; possible D gene TRBD1, 5 bases. The germline V gene has CDR1 SNHLY and CDR2 FYNNEI. The CDR3 is 15 residues long. V shed 6 bases and J shed 2 bases, with 16 bases lying between them. The DNA for the CDR3 is TGTGCCAGCAGCCACTCGGGACGGGGGAACTATGGCTACACCTTC. Protein product: CASSHSGRGNYGYTF.

This clonotype was counted a few times. The J gene is TRBJ1-5, the V gene TRBV12-3 or TRBV12-4, with unresolved D. This CDR3 region has 15 residues. Trimming took off 1 base at V and 7 bases at J, with 14 bases between the two ends. The CDR3 loop reads CASSLGRTPGQPQHF. CDR3 bases: TGTGCCAGCAGTTTAGGGAGGACGCCCGGGCAGCCCCAGCATTTT.

The V call is TRBV19, the J call TRBJ1-1, with TRBD1 identical over 7 bases. Germline values: CDR1 LNHDA, CDR2 SQIVND (reference sequence). J was trimmed by 10 bases and V by 10 bases; bases with no gene match: 15. CDR3 length: 13 amino acids. CDR3 bases: TGTGCCACCCAGACGCGACAGGGTTCTGGAGCTTTCTTT. Protein sequence: CATQTRQGSGAFF.

This clonotype showed up just a few times. This chain uses TRBV7-9 with TRBJ2-6, with D perhaps assigned TRBD1 or TRBD2 (5 bases each). Looked up from germline, CDR1 is SEHNR and CDR2 is FQNEAQ (reference sequence). The CDR3 spans 16 residues. V lost 4 bases to trimming and J lost 4 bases, with 14 bases between them. CDR3 amino acids: CASSSGPFTGANVLTF. The CDR3 nucleotides read TGTGCCAGCAGCTCGGGACCTTTTACGGGGGCCAACGTCCTGACTTTC.

This chain links TRBV29-1 with TRBJ1-1; possible D gene TRBD1, 5 bases. Deletions cut 3 bases from V and 3 bases from J, with 11 bases between. Germline V gene sequence: CDR1 SQVTM, CDR2 ANQGSEA. This CDR3 has 13 residues. The CDR3 coding sequence is TGCAGCGTTGACAGGGAAGGCTACACTGAAGCTTTCTTT. Its translation: CSVDREGYTEAFF.